The clone carrying this T cell receptor beta chain was picked up a small number of times. TCRdb re-analysed the RT-PCR reads in MiXCR, keeping a single row per CDR3 protein. This sample carries about 700,000 distinct CDR3 sequences, more than 13% of them seen once, and the ten largest clones take 3.6%. The CDR3 loop spans 14 amino acids. CDR1 is SGHRS, CDR2 YFSETQ, per germline. Trimming cost V 2 bases and J 1 base; bases outside gene matches: 2. Material: memory CD4+ T cells from blood. This sequence joins TRBV5-1 and TRBJ1-1, with TRBD1 matching 7 bases. The TCR sequence derives from a female donor in good health, serving as a healthy control. As DNA, the CDR3 is TGCGCCAGCAGCTTCCGGGACAGGAACACTGAAGCTTTCTTT. Amino acids: CASSFRDRNTEAFF.